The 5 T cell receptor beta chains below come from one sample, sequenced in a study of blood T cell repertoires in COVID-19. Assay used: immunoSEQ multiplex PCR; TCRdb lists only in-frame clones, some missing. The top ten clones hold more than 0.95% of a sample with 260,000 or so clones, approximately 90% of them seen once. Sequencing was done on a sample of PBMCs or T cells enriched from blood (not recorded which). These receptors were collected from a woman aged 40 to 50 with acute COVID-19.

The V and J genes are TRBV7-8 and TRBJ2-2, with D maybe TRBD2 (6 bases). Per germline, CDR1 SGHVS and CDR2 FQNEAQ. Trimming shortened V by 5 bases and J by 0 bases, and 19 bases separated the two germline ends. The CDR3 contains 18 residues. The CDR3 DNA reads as TGTGCCAGCAGCCAGCCCCTCGGGGGAGATGCGAACACCGGGGAGCTGTTTTTT. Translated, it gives CASSQPLGGDANTGELFF.

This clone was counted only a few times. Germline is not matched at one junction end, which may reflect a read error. In DNA form, the CDR3 reads TGTGCCAGCAGCTTGGGACTAGCGCAGACCGCGGAGCTGTTTTTT. This encodes CASSLGLAQTAELFF. V and J are TRBV5-4 and TRBJ2-2; 8 bases align to TRBD2. CDR3 size: 15 residues. CDR1 and CDR2 (germline): SGHNT, YYREEE (reference sequence).

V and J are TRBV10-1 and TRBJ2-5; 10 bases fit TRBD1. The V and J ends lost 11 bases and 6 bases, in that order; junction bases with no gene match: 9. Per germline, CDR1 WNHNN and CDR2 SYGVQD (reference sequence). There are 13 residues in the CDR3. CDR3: CAVGTGVEKTQYF. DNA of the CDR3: TGCGCCGTGGGGACAGGGGTTGAAAAGACCCAGTACTTC.

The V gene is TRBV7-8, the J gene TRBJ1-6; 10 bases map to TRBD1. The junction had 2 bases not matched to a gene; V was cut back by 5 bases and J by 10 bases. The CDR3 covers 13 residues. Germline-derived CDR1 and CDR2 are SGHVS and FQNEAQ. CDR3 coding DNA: TGTGCCAGCAGCCGGGACAGGGGCTCACCCCTCCACTTT. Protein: CASSRDRGSPLHF. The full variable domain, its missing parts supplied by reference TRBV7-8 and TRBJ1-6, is GAGVSQSPRYKVAKRGQDVALRCDPISGHVSLFWYQQALGQGPEFLTYFQNEAQLDKSGLPSDRFFAERPEGSVSTLKIQRTQQEDSAVYLCASSRDRGSPLHFGNGTRLTVT.

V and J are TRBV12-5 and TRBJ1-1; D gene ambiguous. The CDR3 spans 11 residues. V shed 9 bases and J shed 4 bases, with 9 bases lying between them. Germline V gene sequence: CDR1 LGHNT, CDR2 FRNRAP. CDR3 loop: CASTPGTEAFF. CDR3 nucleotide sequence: TGTGCTAGCACACCGGGCACTGAAGCTTTCTTT.